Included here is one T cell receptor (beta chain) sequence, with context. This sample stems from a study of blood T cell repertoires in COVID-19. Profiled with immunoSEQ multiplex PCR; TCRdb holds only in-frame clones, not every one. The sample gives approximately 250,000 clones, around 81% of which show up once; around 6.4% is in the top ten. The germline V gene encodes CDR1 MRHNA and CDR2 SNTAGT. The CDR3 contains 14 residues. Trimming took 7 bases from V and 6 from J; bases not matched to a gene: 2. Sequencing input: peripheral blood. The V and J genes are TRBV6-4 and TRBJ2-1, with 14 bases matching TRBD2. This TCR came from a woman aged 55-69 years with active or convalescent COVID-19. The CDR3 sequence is CASKTSGRANEQFF. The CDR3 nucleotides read TGTGCCAGCAAGACTAGCGGGAGGGCCAATGAGCAGTTCTTC.